Listed here is a single TCR beta chain. The CDR3 totals 16 residues. The ends lost 4 bases at V and 8 bases at J; junction bases unmatched: 14. CDR1 is MDHEN, CDR2 SYDVKM, per germline. Both TCRalpha and TCRbeta chains were reverse transcribed with V-gene-specific primers. TCRs were amplified for 15 to 25 PCR cycles with a constant-region primer and V-primer adapter. MiXCR was run by TCRdb on the reads, yielding one entry per CDR3 protein. This repertoire shows tens of thousands of distinct CDR3 sequences, 15% to 20% found once; its top ten account for roughly 1.5%. The sample originates from a study of low-dose radiotherapy and immunotherapy resistance in tumors. Time point meaning: after trial treatment. The treatment: LDRT plus nivolumab, ipilimumab, low-dose cyclophosphamide and aspirin (RACIN trial).

Source: PBMCs, taken after low-dose radiotherapy plus immunotherapy. This sequence was found in a male donor with prostate cancer. The V gene is TRBV28, the J gene TRBJ1-2; 9 bases agree with TRBD1. The CDR3 spells CASSSPGTGYLYGYTF. The CDR3, as DNA: TGTGCCAGCAGTTCCCCCGGGACAGGGTACCTGTACGGCTACACCTTC.